This T cell receptor (beta chain) derives from a study of shared clonotypes between healthy human individuals. The study, taken as a whole, reports: Sampling included only blood; tissue repertoires likely differ. It was the few donors that limited the genetic and exposure-history diversity represented.

Germline-derived CDR1 and CDR2 are KGHSH and LQKENI. CDR3 length: 17 residues. Unmatched junction bases numbered 8, after V lost 4 bases and J lost 1 base. PBMC DNA, left unsorted, was sequenced on ten immunoSEQ deep assay plates. Assay: immunoSEQ multiplex PCR; the TCRdb copy retains only in-frame clones and omits some. The table has about 500,000 clones, roughly 80% seen once. For this clone: Its target is unknown.

This TCR came from a woman aged 40 to 50 in good health. Some clones in this sample may be carry-over from other donors' samples. The source material was PBMCs. The rearrangement links TRBV18 to TRBJ2-3; 10 positions match TRBD2. The CDR3 sequence is CASSRPGLARRTDTQYF. Here the CDR3 DNA reads TGTGCCAGCTCACGTCCGGGACTAGCGCGACGCACAGATACGCAGTATTTT.